This T cell receptor (beta chain) was documented in a study of cytomegalovirus exposure and HLA in healthy donors. Study results and caveats: Further analysis was carried out later, and it showed several of the most significant clusters appearing linked to common viral pathogens. The sole available immune exposure information was CMV serostatus. With DRB1 most and HLA-C fewest, TCR association rates differed between HLA loci in a later analysis.

With 8 bases clipped from V and 8 bases from J, the junction kept 15 bases outside the gene matches. Germline assignment: CDR1 SQVTM and CDR2 ANQGSEA. The CDR3 is made up of 14 amino acids. As for this clone: Its antigen is unknown.

With 60 Vbeta and 13 Jbeta primers, the PCR was carried out. Per the original data handling: Some 10 million of roughly 81 million unique TCR beta chains were shared, per a later count. Using immunoSEQ multiplex PCR, the repertoire was profiled, and TCRdb retains in-frame clones only, with some absent. From that table come the V and J calls and clone size; the DNA was used to work out D and trimming. This table holds 200,000 or so clones, around four fifths found once. The chain uses TRBV29-1 and TRBJ1-2, with 9 bases identical to TRBD1. The sample was PBMCs. This sequence originates from a woman under 30 in good health and CMV-seronegative. The DNA of the CDR3 is TGCAGCTCGTACCAAGGACAGGGGCGTCAGGGCTACACCTTC. Amino acids: CSSYQGQGRQGYTF. Looking up the rest from reference TRBV29-1 and TRBJ1-2 gives the full variable domain: SAVISQKPSRDICQRGTSLTIQCQVDSQVTMMFWYRQQPGQSLTLIATANQGSEATYESGFVIDKFPISRPNLTFSTLTVSNMSPEDSSIYLCSSYQGQGRQGYTFGSGTRLTVV.